This TCR beta chain was captured in a study of T cells after posttransplantation cyclophosphamide. Cyclophosphamide on days +3 and +4 followed busulfan-fludarabine conditioning and a marrow graft. V shed 7 bases and J 1 base; nucleotides not matched to a gene: 4. In germline, CDR1 is ENHRY, CDR2 SYGVKD. The CDR3 covers 14 residues. Data came from immunoSEQ multiplex PCR; TCRdb stores just in-frame clones and leaves some out. The data hold thousands of clones, with 85% observed a single time. This clone was counted once. The J gene is TRBJ2-1, the V gene TRBV10-3, with 7 nucleotides matching TRBD1. This sample comprised PBMCs, obtained after allogeneic stem cell transplant with posttransplant cyclophosphamide. The origin of this receptor is a male patient in his 30s who received an allogeneic stem cell transplant from a related donor, was CMV-positive, and had acute GVHD only. These T cells may partly come from the graft donor. Here the CDR3 reads CAIIQGSSYNEQFF. The CDR3 DNA sequence: TGTGCCATCATACAGGGGTCGTCCTACAATGAGCAGTTCTTC.